This TCR beta chain was identified during a study of shared clonotypes between healthy human individuals. Naive CD8 cells lacked CD45RO and underwent positive selection for CCR7, leaving out terminally differentiated effector memory CD45RA+ cells. Donors included only healthy HIV-negative adults lacking recent acute infections or vaccinations. The authors loaded around 220 ng DNA, about 30,000 T cell genomes, into sorted-subset replicate PCRs. Repertoires were generated with immunoSEQ multiplex PCR, while TCRdb's copy carries only in-frame clones and drops some. The top ten clones hold roughly 1.1% of a sample with 2 million to 2.5 million clones, about 95% of them seen once. Germline loops: CDR1 MNHNS, CDR2 SASEGT. CDR3 length equals 14 residues. V was clipped by 6 bases and J by 3 bases, with 11 bases between them.

The sequencing input was naive CD8+ T cells sorted from blood. The TCR originated in a man between 18 and 35 years old in good health. The J gene is TRBJ2-2, the V gene TRBV6-1; a possible D gene is TRBD1 (6 bases). The CDR3 loop is CASRQGTDTGELFF. The CDR3 DNA reads TGTGCCAGCAGACAGGGTACGGACACCGGGGAGCTGTTTTTT.